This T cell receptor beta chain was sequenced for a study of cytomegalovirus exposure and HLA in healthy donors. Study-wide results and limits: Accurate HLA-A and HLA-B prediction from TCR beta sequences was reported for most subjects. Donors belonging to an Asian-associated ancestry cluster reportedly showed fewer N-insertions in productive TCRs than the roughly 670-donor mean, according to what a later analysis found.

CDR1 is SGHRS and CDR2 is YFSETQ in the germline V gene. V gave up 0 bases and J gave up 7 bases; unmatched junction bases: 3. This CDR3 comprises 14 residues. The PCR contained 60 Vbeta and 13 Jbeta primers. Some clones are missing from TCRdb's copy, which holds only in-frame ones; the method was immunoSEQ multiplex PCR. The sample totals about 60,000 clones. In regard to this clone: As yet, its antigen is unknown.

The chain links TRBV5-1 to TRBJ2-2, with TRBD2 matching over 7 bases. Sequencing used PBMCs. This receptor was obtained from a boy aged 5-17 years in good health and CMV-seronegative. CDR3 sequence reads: CASSLERGNGELFF. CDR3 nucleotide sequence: TGCGCCAGCAGCTTGGAGCGGGGAAACGGGGAGCTGTTTTTT. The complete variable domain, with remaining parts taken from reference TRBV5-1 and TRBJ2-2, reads KAGVTQTPRYLIKTRGQQVTLSCSPISGHRSVSWYQQTPGQGLQFLFEYFSETQRNKGNFPGRFSGRQFSNSRSEMNVSTLELGDSALYLCASSLERGNGELFFGEGSRLTVL.